The clone carrying this T cell receptor (beta chain) turned up a few times. The antigen is undetermined. This sample is part of a study of cytomegalovirus exposure and HLA in healthy donors. With 60 Vbeta and 13 Jbeta primers, the PCR was carried out. This table comes from immunoSEQ multiplex PCR, and its TCRdb copy is limited to in-frame clones, with some not included. The sample consists of about 88,000 clones, 85% to 90% of them appearing once. General observations from the study: Segments of the TCR beta V type were, in most cases, productive about 90% or about 30% of the time in an earlier analysis.

Trimming cost V 0 bases and J 6 bases; bases outside gene matches: 5. The CDR3 sequence is 16 residues long. CDR1 is SGHTA and CDR2 is FQGNSA in the germline V gene. This cohort consisted of healthy bone marrow donors. This TCR came from a young man in good health and CMV-seronegative. The chain uses TRBV7-2 and TRBJ2-1, with TRBD1 matching over 10 bases. Material: PBMCs. The CDR3 protein is CASSLAGTGAVNEQFF. CDR3 DNA: TGTGCCAGCAGCTTAGCCGGGACAGGGGCAGTCAATGAGCAGTTCTTC.